This T cell receptor beta chain comes out of a study of CD8 T cells in Susac syndrome. Study overall: Within the sequenced Susac syndrome patient group, five or six exhibited active disease and about eight were in remission. When blood was drawn, patients with Susac syndrome were on intravenous immunoglobulin alone, on corticosteroids, or therapy-naive.

The V gene's germline CDR1 is LNHNV and CDR2 YYDKDF (reference sequence). The CDR3 consists of 12 residues. V was shortened by 5 bases and J by 0 bases, with 4 bases between the two germline ends. An input of roughly 0.45 to 1 ug of RNA was subjected to reverse transcription using random hexamers. Coverage of TCR beta CDR3 amplification by immunoSEQ multiplex PCR extended to 54 Vbeta and 13 Jbeta. MiXCR was run by TCRdb on the immunoSEQ multiplex PCR reads, yielding one entry per CDR3 protein. The data hold around 180,000 distinct CDR3 sequences, with 94% observed a single time. The source of this sequence is a human donor with Susac syndrome. The sample comprised CD4+ T cells from PBMCs. The V call is TRBV15, the J call TRBJ1-2, with D uncertain. As DNA, the CDR3 is TGTGCCACCAGCCAAGCTAACTATGGCTACACCTTC. This codes for CATSQANYGYTF.